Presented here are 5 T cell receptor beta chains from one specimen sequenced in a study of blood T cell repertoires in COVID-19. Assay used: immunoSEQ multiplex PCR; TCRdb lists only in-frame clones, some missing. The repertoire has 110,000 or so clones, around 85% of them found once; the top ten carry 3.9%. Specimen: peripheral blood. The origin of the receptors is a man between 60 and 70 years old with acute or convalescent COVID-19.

In nucleotides, the CDR3 is TGTGCCAGCAGCGCGGGACTGCCGTACGAGCAGTACTTC. Its translation: CASSAGLPYEQYF. The chain links TRBV7-2 to TRBJ2-7, with D possibly being TRBD2 (6 bases). The CDR3 consists of 13 residues. V was cut by 5 bases and J by 4 bases, with 12 bases left in between. Germline CDR1 is SGHTA and CDR2 is FQGNSA.

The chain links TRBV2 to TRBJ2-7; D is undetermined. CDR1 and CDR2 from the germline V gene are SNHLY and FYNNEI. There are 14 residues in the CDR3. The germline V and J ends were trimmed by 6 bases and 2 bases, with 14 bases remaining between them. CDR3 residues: CASRGRFAPYEQYF. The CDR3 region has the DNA TGTGCCAGCAGGGGCCGATTCGCCCCCTACGAGCAGTACTTC.

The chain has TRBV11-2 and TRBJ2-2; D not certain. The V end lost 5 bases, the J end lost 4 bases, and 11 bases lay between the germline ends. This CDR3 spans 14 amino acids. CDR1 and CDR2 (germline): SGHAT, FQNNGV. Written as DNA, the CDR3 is TGTGCCAGCAGCGACGCGGTAGTCACCGGGGAGCTGTTTTTT. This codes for CASSDAVVTGELFF.

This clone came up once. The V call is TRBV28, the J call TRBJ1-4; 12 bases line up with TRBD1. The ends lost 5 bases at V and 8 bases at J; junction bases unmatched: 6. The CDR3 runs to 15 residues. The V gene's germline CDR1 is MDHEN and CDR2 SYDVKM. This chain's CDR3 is CASSPRDRGREKLFF. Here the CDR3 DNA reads TGTGCCAGCAGTCCCCGGGACAGGGGGCGGGAAAAACTGTTTTTT.

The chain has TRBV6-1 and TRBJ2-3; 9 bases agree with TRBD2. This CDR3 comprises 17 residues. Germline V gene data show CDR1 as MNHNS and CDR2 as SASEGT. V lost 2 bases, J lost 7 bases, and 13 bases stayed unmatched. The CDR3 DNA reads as TGTGCCAGCAGTGAACTAGTAGCGGGGGCACGCCTATATACGCAGTATTTT. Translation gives CASSELVAGARLYTQYF.